Listed here are 32 T cell receptor beta chains from one sample, sequenced in a study of T cells in Graves' hyperthyroidism and ophthalmopathy. RNA transcripts were the template for amplifying TCR beta CDR3 regions. HTBI primers were employed in a first-round RT-PCR of the TCR CDR3. MiXCR, applied by TCRdb to the multiplex PCR reads, yields one record per CDR3 protein. Here the sample spans 250,000 to 300,000 distinct CDR3 sequences, around 13% being singletons. The sequenced material came from blood. The receptors here all came from a woman aged 40 to 50 with Graves' hyperthyroidism.

In nucleotides, the CDR3 is TGTGCCAGCAGTCCTCGAGGACAGGGGACGGATCAGCCCCAGCATTTT. Protein: CASSPRGQGTDQPQHF. V gene TRBV28 combines with J gene TRBJ1-5; 9 nucleotides agree with TRBD1. The germline gives CDR1 MDHEN, CDR2 SYDVKM. The CDR3 contains 16 residues. J lost 5 bases, V lost 5 bases, and 10 bases had no gene match.

This clonotype was recorded many times. The genes are TRBV12-3 or TRBV12-4 and TRBJ1-1; 9 bases fit TRBD1. This CDR3 has 14 amino acids. The V and J ends lost 7 bases and 10 bases, in that order; junction bases with no gene match: 13. CDR3 amino acids: CASIIKGQGRRAFF. As DNA, the CDR3 is TGTGCCAGCATCATTAAGGGACAGGGCCGGAGAGCTTTCTTT.

In this sample, this clonotype turned up many times. V and J are TRBV28 and TRBJ2-3, with D possibly matching TRBD1 (5 bases). The CDR3 extends over 17 amino acids. V was clipped by 5 bases and J by 0 bases, with 18 bases between them. Germline-derived CDR1 and CDR2 are MDHEN and SYDVKM. The CDR3 DNA follows: TGTGCCAGCAGTCCTTCTCGGACACCGATAAGCACAGATACGCAGTATTTT. This encodes CASSPSRTPISTDTQYF.

This clonotype was seen a few times. V usage is TRBV6-1 and J usage is TRBJ2-2; D possibly matches TRBD1 or TRBD2 (5 bases each). Trimming removed 8 bases from V and 3 bases from J, with 10 bases in between. The CDR3 extends over 13 amino acids. Germline V lookup: CDR1 MNHNS, CDR2 SASEGT. CDR3 region: CASRDRYTGELFF. Written as DNA, the CDR3 is TGTGCCAGCCGGGACCGCTACACCGGGGAGCTGTTTTTT.

At least ten counts were recorded for this clonotype. The chain links TRBV6-2 or TRBV6-3 to TRBJ1-1; D remains ambiguous. CDR1 MNHEY and CDR2 SVGEGT come from the germline V gene. The germline V and J ends were trimmed by 4 bases and 3 bases, with 9 bases remaining between them. This CDR3 contains 13 residues. CDR3 coding DNA: TGTGCCAGCAGTTCTGGGTCTTACACTGAAGCTTTCTTT. Its translation is CASSSGSYTEAFF.

At least ten counts were recorded for this clonotype. The chain joins TRBV5-8 to TRBJ2-7; weak D call: TRBD1 (5 bases). V lost 2 bases and J 3 bases, leaving 15 bases between the germline ends. The CDR3 length is 15 residues. Per germline, CDR1 SGHTS and CDR2 YDEGEE. The CDR3 DNA reads TGTGCCAGCAGCTTCCAAGGGGTTGGCGGCTACGAGCAGTACTTC. This sequence encodes CASSFQGVGGYEQYF.

This clonotype was counted at least ten times. The V gene is TRBV3-1, the J gene TRBJ2-3; D is ambiguous. The CDR3 is made up of 13 amino acids. Per germline, CDR1 LGHDT and CDR2 YNNKEL (reference sequence). The V gene lost 4 bases and the J gene lost 6 bases, with 11 bases spanning the gap. The CDR3 DNA is TGTGCCAGCAGCCTTCACGGTTCGGATACGCAGTATTTT. Translated: CASSLHGSDTQYF.

This clonotype was observed a handful of times. In nucleotides, the CDR3 is TGTGCCAGCACCGGGGAAGCCCCCTACGAGCAGTACTTC. Amino acids: CASTGEAPYEQYF. The chain recombines TRBV7-9 with TRBJ2-7, with D possibly matching TRBD2 (5 bases). Germline lookup yields CDR1 SEHNR and CDR2 FQNEAQ (reference sequence). The CDR3 has 13 amino acids. V dropped 7 bases and J dropped 2 bases, with 12 bases sitting between them.

This clonotype was detected many times. The germline gene is not matched at one end of the junction; a read error may be the cause. The V call is TRBV2, the J call TRBJ1-4, with D unresolved. The CDR3 totals 13 residues. Germline CDR1 is SNHLY and CDR2 is FYNNEI. The CDR3 region has the DNA TGTGCCAGCAGGGAAGAAGCTAATGAAAAACTGTTTTTT. Translated, it gives CASREEANEKLFF.

This clonotype has a handful of counts. This could be a read error, since a much larger clone is one nucleotide away. The final CDR3 position lacks the conserved phenylalanine or tryptophan, pointing to a likely read error. The rearrangement joins TRBV18 to TRBJ2-7; the D is unclear. CDR3 size: 12 residues. Trimming removed 4 bases from V and 7 bases from J, with 11 bases in between. Per germline, CDR1 KGHSH and CDR2 LQKENI. The chain's CDR3 is CASSHRDQEQYL. CDR3 nucleotide sequence: TGTGCCAGCTCACATAGAGACCAAGAGCAGTACCTC.

In its sample, this clonotype was seen many times. The chain has TRBV7-2 and TRBJ1-1; 8 nucleotides match TRBD1. The CDR3 covers 13 residues. Germline loops: CDR1 SGHTA, CDR2 FQGNSA. Trimming took 4 bases from V and 5 from J; bases not matched to a gene: 3. CDR3 nucleotides: TGTGCCAGCAGCTCGGACAGGGCTACTGAAGCTTTCTTT. This encodes CASSSDRATEAFF.

Many counts were recorded for this clonotype. The chain uses TRBV6-6 and TRBJ2-2; the D gene is possibly TRBD2 (5 bases). Germline V gives CDR1 MNHNY, CDR2 SVGAGI (reference sequence). V was pared by 0 bases and J by 4 bases, with 12 bases between. This CDR3 comprises 16 residues. CDR3 residues: CASSYSGSALTGELFF. DNA of the CDR3: TGTGCCAGCAGTTACTCCGGTAGCGCCCTCACCGGGGAGCTGTTTTTT.

The chain employs TRBV24-1 and TRBJ2-2; D is possibly TRBD2 (5 bases). Per germline, CDR1 KGHDR and CDR2 SFDVKD. V lost 6 bases, J lost 1 base, and 14 bases lay in between. The CDR3 runs to 16 residues. CDR3 amino acids: CATSKERAGNTGELFF. CDR3 bases: TGTGCCACCAGTAAGGAGAGGGCGGGGAACACCGGGGAGCTGTTTTTT.

This clonotype was observed at least ten times. V is TRBV5-1 and J is TRBJ1-1, with D unclear. The V gene lost 1 base and the J gene lost 11 bases, with 15 bases spanning the gap. Per the germline V gene, CDR1 is SGHRS and CDR2 is YFSETQ. CDR3 length equals 13 residues. CDR3 sequence (DNA): TGCGCCAGCAGCTTGACGGGATTGGGGAGGGCTTTCTTT. Amino acids: CASSLTGLGRAFF. The complete variable domain, with remaining parts taken from reference TRBV5-1 and TRBJ1-1, reads KAGVTQTPRYLIKTRGQQVTLSCSPISGHRSVSWYQQTPGQGLQFLFEYFSETQRNKGNFPGRFSGRQFSNSRSEMNVSTLELGDSALYLCASSLTGLGRAFFGQGTRLTVV.

This clonotype was counted between two and nine times. V and J are TRBV28 and TRBJ1-6, with 7 bases identical to TRBD1. Germline CDR1 is MDHEN and CDR2 is SYDVKM. Trimming took 4 bases from V and 7 from J; bases not matched to a gene: 4. The length of the CDR3 is 14 residues. The CDR3 DNA is TGTGCCAGCAGTTCAGGACAGGCCAATTCACCCCTCCACTTT. This codes for CASSSGQANSPLHF.

This clonotype was counted ten times or more. The chain recombines TRBV2 with TRBJ1-6; TRBD1 is a possible D gene (5 bases). The germline V gene encodes CDR1 SNHLY and CDR2 FYNNEI. V lost 2 bases, J lost 8 bases, and 16 bases lay in between. The length of the CDR3 is 16 residues. CDR3 sequence: CASSERVQGGDSPLHF. DNA of the CDR3: TGTGCCAGCAGTGAAAGGGTCCAGGGCGGGGATTCACCCCTCCACTTT.

This clonotype was picked up a small number of times. The V call is TRBV7-9, the J call TRBJ2-1; perhaps TRBD2 as D (5 bases). CDR1 and CDR2 (germline): SEHNR, FQNEAQ (reference sequence). This CDR3 is 15 amino acids long. Deletions cut 3 bases from V and 2 bases from J, with 11 bases between. The CDR3 DNA reads as TGTGCCAGCAGCTTTAGGGAGAGTCCCTACAATGAGCAGTTCTTC. Translated, it gives CASSFRESPYNEQFF.

This clonotype was detected many times. The chain employs TRBV7-2 and TRBJ2-7, with 11 nucleotides matching TRBD2. This CDR3 contains 14 residues. Germline CDR1 SGHTA, CDR2 FQGNSA. V trimming: 6 bases; J trimming: 6 bases; junction bases outside the gene matches: 7. The CDR3, as DNA: TGTGCCAGCAGTACCGCCGGGACTAGCGGCGAGCAGTACTTC. This translates into CASSTAGTSGEQYF. Full variable domain (rest looked up from reference TRBV7-2 and TRBJ2-7): GAGVSQSPSNKVTEKGKDVELRCDPISGHTALYWYRQSLGQGLEFLIYFQGNSAPDKSGLPSDRFSAERTGGSVSTLTIQRTQQEDSAVYLCASSTAGTSGEQYFGPGTRLTVT.

There are many counts of this clonotype. V is TRBV5-1 and J is TRBJ2-6, with D tentatively TRBD1 or TRBD2 (6 bases each). Germline-derived CDR1 and CDR2 are SGHRS and YFSETQ. The CDR3 extends over 17 amino acids. Trimming took 6 bases from V and 0 from J, leaving 16 bases between them. The DNA for the CDR3 is TGCGCCAGCACTTTGACAGGAGGGTTCTCTGGGGCCAACGTCCTGACTTTC. Translated: CASTLTGGFSGANVLTF.

Notes on this clonotype: No DNA is shown, since the ends of the CDR3 on it are uncertain; the CDR3 is the one TCRdb lists. This chain joins TRBV12-3 or TRBV12-4 and TRBJ2-1; TRBD1, the table's D call, was not compared with the DNA. Both ends counted, the CDR3 spans 22 residues. CDR3 residues: CASRAVSGPYEQYFGPGNEQFF.

This clonotype occurred many times. The chain combines TRBV4-2 with TRBJ2-7, with 7 positions matching TRBD1. The CDR3 spans 15 residues. J was trimmed by 7 bases and V by 0 bases; bases with no gene match: 9. Germline CDR1 reads LGHNA; CDR2 reads YNFKEQ. The CDR3 DNA sequence: TGTGCCAGCAGCCAAGAAAGACAGGGAGAAGGAGAGCAGTACTTC. This translates into CASSQERQGEGEQYF.

This clonotype came up many times. The chain joins TRBV29-1 to TRBJ2-1; tentatively, D is TRBD1 (6 bases). In germline, CDR1 is SQVTM, CDR2 ANQGSEA. Trimming took off 5 bases at V and 6 bases at J, with 14 bases between the two ends. There are 13 residues in the CDR3. CDR3 sequence reads: CSVNRVLGNEQFF. The CDR3 nucleotides read TGCAGCGTTAACAGGGTACTGGGCAATGAGCAGTTCTTC.

This clonotype has more than one count but fewer than ten. V gene TRBV19 combines with J gene TRBJ2-7; 10 bases line up with TRBD2. This CDR3 has 15 residues. V lost 5 bases to trimming and J lost 3 bases; unmatched junction nucleotides: 7. Germline V gene sequence: CDR1 LNHDA, CDR2 SQIVND (reference sequence). In DNA, the CDR3 is TGTGCCAGTAGTTCCCAGCGGGAGGGCGTCTACGAGCAGTACTTC. This sequence encodes CASSSQREGVYEQYF.

The V call is TRBV14, the J call TRBJ1-2, with a possible D match to TRBD1 (6 bases). Germline lookup yields CDR1 SGHDN and CDR2 FVKESK. The ends were cut back, 5 bases at V and 0 bases at J, with 13 bases in the middle. This CDR3 comprises 15 residues. CDR3 sequence: CASSYRQASNYGYTF. As DNA, the CDR3 is TGTGCCAGCAGCTATAGACAGGCTTCTAACTATGGCTACACCTTC. Based on the CDR3 plus reference TRBV14 and TRBJ1-2, the full variable domain is EAGVTQFPSHSVIEKGQTVTLRCDPISGHDNLYWYRRVMGKEIKFLLHFVKESKQDESGMPNNRFLAERTGGTYSTLKVQPAELEDSGVYFCASSYRQASNYGYTFGSGTRLTVV.

At least ten counts were recorded for this clonotype. This sequence joins TRBV20-1 and TRBJ1-2, with D unresolved. The CDR3 contains 13 residues. With 0 bases removed from V and 1 base from J, the gap between germline ends came to 6 bases. From germline, CDR1 is DFQATT and CDR2 SNEGSKA (reference sequence). CDR3 sequence (DNA): TGCAGTGCTAGAGATCCAGTTAACTATGGCTACACCTTC. This gives the protein CSARDPVNYGYTF.

The chain couples TRBV30 to TRBJ2-1; weak D call: TRBD2 (5 bases). There are 11 residues in the CDR3. Germline CDR1 GTSNPN, CDR2 SVGIG (reference sequence). V lost 5 bases, J lost 15 bases, and 17 bases lay in between. CDR3 residues: CAWGNSERRFF. CDR3 bases: TGTGCCTGGGGGAATAGCGAGAGGCGGTTCTTC.

Ten or more counts support this clonotype. CDR3 amino acids: CASSISGQGYANYGYTF. The CDR3 region has the DNA TGTGCCAGTAGTATATCGGGACAGGGGTATGCTAACTATGGCTACACCTTC. The chain combines TRBV19 with TRBJ1-2; TRBD1 aligns across 10 bases. After removal of 2 bases from V and 0 bases from J, the junction contained 6 bases not matched to a gene. This CDR3 spans 17 amino acids. Germline V gives CDR1 LNHDA, CDR2 SQIVND (reference sequence).

This chain joins TRBV6-2 or TRBV6-3 and TRBJ2-2; no clear D gene. Trimming shortened V by 5 bases and J by 4 bases, and 14 bases separated the two germline ends. This CDR3 spans 15 amino acids. Germline CDR1 reads MNHEY; CDR2 reads SVGEGT. Here the CDR3 reads CASSRQAPGTGELFF. CDR3 sequence (DNA): TGTGCCAGCAGTCGACAAGCCCCGGGCACCGGGGAGCTGTTTTTT.

V is TRBV29-1 and J is TRBJ2-3; possibly TRBD1 for D (9 bases). Per germline, CDR1 SQVTM and CDR2 ANQGSEA. The CDR3 is made up of 18 amino acids. Trimming took off 7 bases at V and 1 base at J, with 27 bases between the two ends. The CDR3 DNA follows: TGCAGCGCTCGGGGACAGGGCGGTAGCGGGATAGGCACAGATACGCAGTATTTT. Translating gives CSARGQGGSGIGTDTQYF.

This clonotype was seen ten or more times. This rearrangement joins TRBV7-8 to TRBJ2-7, with D hard to call. The CDR3 loop spans 14 amino acids. The germline V gene encodes CDR1 SGHVS and CDR2 FQNEAQ. V was cut by 0 bases and J by 2 bases, with 8 bases left in between. The CDR3, as DNA: TGTGCCAGCAGCTTAGCATCAGTTGCCTACGAGCAGTACTTC. It is translated as CASSLASVAYEQYF.

This clonotype was seen ten or more times. The chain couples TRBV28 to TRBJ2-3; possible D gene TRBD1, 5 bases. This CDR3 comprises 13 residues. Germline V gene data show CDR1 as MDHEN and CDR2 as SYDVKM. Trimming removed 3 bases at V and 2 bases at J, with 6 bases between. The CDR3 DNA sequence: TGTGCCAGCAGTTTGGACACCACAGATACGCAGTATTTT. This gives the protein CASSLDTTDTQYF.

This clonotype was observed many times. The gene calls are TRBV5-1 and TRBJ2-2; D gene unclear. This CDR3 is built from 13 residues. V was clipped by 7 bases and J by 7 bases, with 14 bases between them. In germline, CDR1 is SGHRS, CDR2 YFSETQ. The chain's CDR3 is CASGPNSDGELFF. For the CDR3, the DNA is TGCGCCAGCGGGCCCAATTCAGACGGGGAGCTGTTTTTT.